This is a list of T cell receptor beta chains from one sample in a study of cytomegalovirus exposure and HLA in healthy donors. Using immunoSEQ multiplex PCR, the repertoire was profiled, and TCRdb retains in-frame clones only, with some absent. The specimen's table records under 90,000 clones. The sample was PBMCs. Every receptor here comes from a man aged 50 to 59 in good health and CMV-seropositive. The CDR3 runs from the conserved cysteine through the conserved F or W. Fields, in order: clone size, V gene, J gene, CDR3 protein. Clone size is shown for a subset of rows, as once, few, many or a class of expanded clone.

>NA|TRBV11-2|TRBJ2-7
CASNDGQGEYEQYF
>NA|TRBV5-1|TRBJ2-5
CASSLGLRMEETQYF
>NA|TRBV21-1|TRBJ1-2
CASSMRTGTYGYTF
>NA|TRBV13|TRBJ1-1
CASSGRTEAFF
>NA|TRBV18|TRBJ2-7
CASSPPTGGWAYEQYF
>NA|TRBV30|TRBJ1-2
CAWSEGAGNGYTF
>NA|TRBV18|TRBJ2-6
CASSPTGPGANVLTF
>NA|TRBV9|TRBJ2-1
CASSVEGQQFF
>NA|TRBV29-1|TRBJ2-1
CSAGLAGGNEQFF
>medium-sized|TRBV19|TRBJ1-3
CASSAGTAFSGNTIYF
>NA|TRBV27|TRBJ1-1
CASGPGQGSTEAFF
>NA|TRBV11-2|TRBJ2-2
CASSSGGFTGELFF
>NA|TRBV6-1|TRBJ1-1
CASVRDTEAFF
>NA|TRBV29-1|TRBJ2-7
CSVFKAGGGSSYEQYF
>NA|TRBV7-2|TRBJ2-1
CASSSILAGGYNEQFF
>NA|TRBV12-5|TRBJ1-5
CASGFFAGPSNQPQHF
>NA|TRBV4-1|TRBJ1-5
CASSQISTVSSNQPQHF
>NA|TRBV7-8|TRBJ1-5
CASSLDAGGGRLQHF
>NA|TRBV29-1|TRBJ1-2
CSVEGRGPIYGYTF
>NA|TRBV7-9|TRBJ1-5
CASSRQGDSNQPQHF
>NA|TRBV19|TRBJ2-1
CASSPRTSGSYNEQFF
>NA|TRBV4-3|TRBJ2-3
CASSQVGRGSGGADTQYF
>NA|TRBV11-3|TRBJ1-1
CASSLDPRWNTEAFF
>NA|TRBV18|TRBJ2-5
CASSPSGGRVTQYF
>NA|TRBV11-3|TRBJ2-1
CASSLGTGNEQFF
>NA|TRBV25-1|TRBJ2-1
CASSKREGEQFF
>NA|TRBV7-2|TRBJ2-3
CASKGTRTQYF
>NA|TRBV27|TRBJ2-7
CASSLAPRTANYEQYF
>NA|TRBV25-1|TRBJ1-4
CASSEGRHRGEKLFF
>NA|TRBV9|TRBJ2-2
CASQWGDTGELFF
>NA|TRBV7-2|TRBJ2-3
CASSLTTGLVRADTQYF
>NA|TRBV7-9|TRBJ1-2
CASSLALMDYGYTF
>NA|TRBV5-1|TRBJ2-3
CASSMGLAGDADTQYF
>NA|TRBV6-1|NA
CASSAGQQPMGYEQYF
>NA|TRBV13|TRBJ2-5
CASSTRGLAFQEGETQYF
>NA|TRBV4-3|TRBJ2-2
CASSQTDNTGELFF
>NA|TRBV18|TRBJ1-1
CASSPVGTELNTEAFF
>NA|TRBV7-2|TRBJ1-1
CASSGPGRGEAFF
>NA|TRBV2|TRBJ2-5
CASSKEGRETQYF
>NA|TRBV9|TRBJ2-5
CASSPWGGRGETQYF